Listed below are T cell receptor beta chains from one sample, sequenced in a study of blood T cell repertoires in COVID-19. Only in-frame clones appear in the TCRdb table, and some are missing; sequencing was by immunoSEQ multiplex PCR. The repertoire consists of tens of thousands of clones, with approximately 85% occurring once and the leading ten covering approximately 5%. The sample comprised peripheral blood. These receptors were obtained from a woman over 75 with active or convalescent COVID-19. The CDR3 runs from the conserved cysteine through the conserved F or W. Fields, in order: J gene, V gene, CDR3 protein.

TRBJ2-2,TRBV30,CAWSVLSGSLIGELFF
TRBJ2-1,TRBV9,CASSQIAGSSYNEQFF
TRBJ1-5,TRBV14,CASSRGGYQPQHF
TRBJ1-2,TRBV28,CASSLLQDKINYGYTF
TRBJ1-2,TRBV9,CASSGQGARGYTF
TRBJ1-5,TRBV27,CASSLSGSRQSYQPQHF
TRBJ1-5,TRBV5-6,CASTWWGGHNQPQHF
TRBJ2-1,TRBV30,CAWSVKAGQVSEQFF
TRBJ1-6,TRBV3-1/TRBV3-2,CASSQGTGGGSPLHF
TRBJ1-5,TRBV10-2,CASSELNRGSNQPQHF
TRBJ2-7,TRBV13,CASSPSLGPGGSYEQYF
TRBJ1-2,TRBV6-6,CASSYWEGQNYGYTF
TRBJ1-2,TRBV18,CASSLGQGAKDGYTF
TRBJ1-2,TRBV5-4,CASSLGLQIYYGYTF
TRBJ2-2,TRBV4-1,CASSQDRSLGTLGGELFF
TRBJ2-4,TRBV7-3,CASSTDGRGAKNIQYF
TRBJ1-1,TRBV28,CASSPRGRVTEAFF
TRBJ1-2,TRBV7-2,CASSFRYDYGYTF
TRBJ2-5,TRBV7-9,CASSLEKGGRGAQYF
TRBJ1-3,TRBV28,CASSPPTRTGNTIYF
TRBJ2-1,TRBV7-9,CASSAPGGQGSTYNEQFF
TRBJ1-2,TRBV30,CAWSSTGLYNYGYTF
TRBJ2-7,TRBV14,CASSQQAGNEQYF
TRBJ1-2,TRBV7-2,CASSSPVGWSRGYTF
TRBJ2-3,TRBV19,CASSIRVVYTDTQYF
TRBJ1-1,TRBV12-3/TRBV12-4,CASSSRRATEAFF
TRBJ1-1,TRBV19,CASTGHSGNTEAFF
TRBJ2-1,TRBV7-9,CASSSYGTHIYNEQFF
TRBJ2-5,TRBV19,CASSIGLAGGQETQYF
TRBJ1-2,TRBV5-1,CASSASGDGAYGYTF
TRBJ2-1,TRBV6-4,CASSDWVGPVNEQFF
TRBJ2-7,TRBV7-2,CASSPRGGPSYSYEQYF
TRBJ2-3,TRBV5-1,CASKSADLTDTQYF
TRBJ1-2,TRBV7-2,CASSMDSNYGYTF
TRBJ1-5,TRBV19,CASSHGYSNQPQHF
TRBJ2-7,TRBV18,CASSPSPSYEQYF
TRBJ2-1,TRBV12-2,CASRLATQPGTSEKVGAYNEQFF
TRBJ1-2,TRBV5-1,CASSTASGGLTPNYGYTF
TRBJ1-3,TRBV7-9,CASSLGLRGGGNTIYF
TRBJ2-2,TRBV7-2,CASSIDRVPTGELFF
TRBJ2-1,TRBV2,CASSLSGYGHNNEQFF
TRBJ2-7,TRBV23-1,CASSPEGATYEQYF
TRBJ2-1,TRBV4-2,CASSQVVGPGAYNEQFF
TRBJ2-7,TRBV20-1,CSARPGYEQYF
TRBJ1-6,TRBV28,CASSTSDRNNSPLHF
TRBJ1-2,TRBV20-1,CSAPGTGGYTF
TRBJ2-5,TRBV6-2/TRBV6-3,CASSRQGAETQYF
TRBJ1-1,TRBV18,CASSPHRELNTEAFF
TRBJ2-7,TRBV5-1,CASSRGYGIVYEQYF
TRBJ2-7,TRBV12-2,CASRSGTGAYEQYF
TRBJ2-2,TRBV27,CASSLYGTGNTGELFF
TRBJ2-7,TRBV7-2,CASSPWGQEYYEQYF
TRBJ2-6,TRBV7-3,CASSYARQGASGANVLTF
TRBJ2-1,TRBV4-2,CASSQGTSGRAYNEQFF
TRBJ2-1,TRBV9,CASSVTAGGPNEQFF
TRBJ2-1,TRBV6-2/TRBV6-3,CASSKQGFPYNEQFF